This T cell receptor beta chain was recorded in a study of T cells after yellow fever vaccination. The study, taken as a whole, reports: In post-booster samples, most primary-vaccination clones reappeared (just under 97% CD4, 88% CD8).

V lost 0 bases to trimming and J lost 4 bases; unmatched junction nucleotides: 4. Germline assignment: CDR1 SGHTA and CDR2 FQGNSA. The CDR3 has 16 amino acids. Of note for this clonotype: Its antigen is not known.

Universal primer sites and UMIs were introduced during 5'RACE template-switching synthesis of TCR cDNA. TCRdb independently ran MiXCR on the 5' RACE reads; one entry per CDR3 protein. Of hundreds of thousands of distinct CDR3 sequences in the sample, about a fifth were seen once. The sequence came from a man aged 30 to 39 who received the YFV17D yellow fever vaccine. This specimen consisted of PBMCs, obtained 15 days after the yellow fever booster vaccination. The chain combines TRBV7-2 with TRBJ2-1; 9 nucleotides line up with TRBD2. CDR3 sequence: CASSLAQSGGYNEQFF. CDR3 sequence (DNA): TGTGCCAGCAGCTTAGCGCAGAGCGGGGGGTACAATGAGCAGTTCTTC.